This TCR beta chain originates from a study of OX40 agonist ivuxolimab in advanced cancers. Assay: immunoSEQ multiplex PCR; the TCRdb copy retains only in-frame clones and omits some. This table has 75,000 to 95,000 clones, around 86% appearing once. V lost 5 bases and J 4 bases, leaving 9 bases between the germline ends. CDR3 length: 13 amino acids. Germline loops: CDR1 KGHSH, CDR2 LQKENI. This TCR came from an adult with an advanced solid tumor such as melanoma, head and neck, liver or kidney cancer. The rearrangement uses TRBV18 and TRBJ1-5, with D hard to call. Sequencing was performed on CD4+ or CD8+ T cells sorted from blood, taken in a trial of the OX40 agonist ivuxolimab. The CDR3 sequence is CASSEAENQPQHF. The DNA of the CDR3 is TGTGCCAGCTCAGAAGCGGAAAATCAGCCCCAGCATTTT.